This T cell receptor (beta chain) appears in the sequencing data of a study of blood T cell repertoires in COVID-19. The V end lost 0 bases, the J end lost 7 bases, and 7 bases lay between the germline ends. This CDR3 region has 12 residues. Germline CDR1 LGHNA, CDR2 YNFKEQ. Profiling relied on immunoSEQ multiplex PCR, and the TCRdb table lists in-frame clones only, not all of them. The sample consists of about 110,000 clones, 88% of them appearing once. The TCR originated in a woman in her forties or fifties with acute or convalescent COVID-19. The J gene is TRBJ2-7, the V gene TRBV4-2; TRBD2 is a possible D gene (5 bases). The sample was peripheral blood. The CDR3 DNA sequence: TGTGCCAGCAGCCAAGATACGGGGGAGCAGTACTTC. It codes for CASSQDTGEQYF.